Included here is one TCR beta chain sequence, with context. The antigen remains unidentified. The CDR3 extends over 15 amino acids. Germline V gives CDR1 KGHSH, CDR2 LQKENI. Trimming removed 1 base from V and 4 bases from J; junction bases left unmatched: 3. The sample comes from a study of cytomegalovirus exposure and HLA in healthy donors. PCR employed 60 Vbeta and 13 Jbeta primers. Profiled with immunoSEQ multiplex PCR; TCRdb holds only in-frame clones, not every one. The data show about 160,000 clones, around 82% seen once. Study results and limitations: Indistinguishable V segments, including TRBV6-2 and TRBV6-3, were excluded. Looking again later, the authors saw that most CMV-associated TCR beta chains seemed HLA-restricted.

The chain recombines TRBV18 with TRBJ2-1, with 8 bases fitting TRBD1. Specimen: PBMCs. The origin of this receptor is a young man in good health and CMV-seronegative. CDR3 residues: CASSPRGQDYNEQFF. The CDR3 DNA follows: TGTGCCAGCTCACCACGGGGACAGGATTACAATGAGCAGTTCTTC.